This T cell receptor (beta chain) was sequenced during a study of Ad26.COV2.S vaccination and SARS-CoV-2 variants. Treatment meaning: roughly 18 received Ad26.COV2.S at low or high dose, single or two shots; about five received placebo; per-sample allocation not given. The investigators took samples on day 63 after the first vaccine or placebo injection. V was clipped by 3 bases and J by 3 bases, with 7 bases between them. Germline V gene data show CDR1 as LNHDA and CDR2 as SQIVND (reference sequence). The CDR3 has 13 residues. With respect to this clone: In the same sample, other DNA sequences code for this CDR3.

TCRdb keeps only in-frame clones here, not all; method: immunoSEQ multiplex PCR. The sample lists 350,000 to 500,000 clones; about 90% were seen once. The V gene is TRBV19, the J gene TRBJ2-3; possible D gene TRBD2, 6 bases. Source: peripheral blood, taken in a trial of Ad26.COV2.S vaccine versus placebo. This receptor was identified in a person between 18 and 65 years old who received the Ad26.COV2.S COVID-19 vaccine or a placebo. CDR3 sequence reads: CASSIGLTDTQYF. The DNA for the CDR3 is TGTGCCAGTAGTATCGGACTAACAGATACGCAGTATTTT.